What follows are 20 T cell receptor beta chains derived from one specimen sequenced in a study of blood T cell repertoires in COVID-19 (dated by TCRdb to 2020 to 2022). Libraries were made using the immunoSEQ multiplex PCR assay. TCRdb took this table from immuneACCESS and kept in-frame rearrangements with V and J called. Such tables lack part of the clones; where checked against another copy, unresolved V genes explain under half of the gap, and the rest is unexplained. Here the sample has over 200,000 clones; 86% occur a single time. The ten largest make up 3% to 3.5% of the sample. Sequencing was performed on PBMCs or T cells enriched from blood (not recorded which). Receptor source: a woman in her fifties or sixties in a cohort exposed to, infected with or recovered from COVID-19 (not recorded which).

The rearrangement links TRBV4-3 to TRBJ1-2, with a weak D call TRBD1 (5 bases). Germline lookup yields CDR1 LGHNA and CDR2 YSLEER. The CDR3 length is 18 residues. V was trimmed by 0 bases and J by 5 bases, leaving 22 bases between them. CDR3 loop: CASSQDTGSSIGIYGYTF. CDR3 bases: TGCGCCAGCAGCCAAGATACAGGCAGCTCCATCGGTATTTATGGCTACACCTTC.

The rearrangement uses TRBV28 and TRBJ2-3; D gene ambiguous. V lost 1 base to trimming and J lost 8 bases, with 25 bases between them. CDR1 MDHEN and CDR2 SYDVKM come from the germline V gene. The CDR3 is made up of 18 amino acids. The CDR3 DNA sequence: TGTGCCAGCAGTTTATTCGGTAGGCTAGTTGCTTCCCCGAGTACGCAGTATTTT. Its translation: CASSLFGRLVASPSTQYF.

The chain recombines TRBV30 with TRBJ2-1, with D possibly being TRBD2 (6 bases). This CDR3 region has 14 residues. Trimming took off 1 base at V and 4 bases at J, with 11 bases between the two ends. The germline V gene encodes CDR1 GTSNPN and CDR2 SVGIG (reference sequence). The DNA for the CDR3 is TGTGCCTGGAGTGGGAGGGGTTTGTACAATGAGCAGTTCTTC. This gives the protein CAWSGRGLYNEQFF.

The rearrangement links TRBV7-2 to TRBJ2-3; 7 bases are shared with TRBD2. Germline V gene lookup returns CDR1 SGHTA and CDR2 FQGNSA. This CDR3 is 15 amino acids long. Unmatched junction bases numbered 7, after V lost 1 base and J lost 6 bases. The CDR3 protein is CASSLVQRGWDTQYF. CDR3 coding DNA: TGTGCCAGCAGCTTAGTCCAGCGGGGATGGGATACGCAGTATTTT.

This clone showed up just a few times. The chain employs TRBV4-3 and TRBJ2-1; D might be TRBD1 (5 bases). The germline V and J ends were trimmed by 2 bases and 0 bases, with 11 bases remaining between them. From germline, CDR1 is LGHNA and CDR2 YSLEER. The CDR3 spans 16 residues. The CDR3 DNA is TGCGCCAGCAGCCAAACGACAGAGAGCTCCTACAATGAGCAGTTCTTC. It translates to CASSQTTESSYNEQFF.

The chain recombines TRBV5-1 with TRBJ2-3; TRBD1 aligns across 7 bases. Germline CDR1 reads SGHRS; CDR2 reads YFSETQ. Germline trimming cut 0 bases from V and 2 bases from J; bases unmatched to any gene: 3. CDR3 length: 15 residues. The CDR3 spells CASSLEGQPTDTQYF. The CDR3 bases are TGCGCCAGCAGCTTGGAGGGACAGCCCACAGATACGCAGTATTTT. Complete variable domain (other parts from reference TRBV5-1 and TRBJ2-3): KAGVTQTPRYLIKTRGQQVTLSCSPISGHRSVSWYQQTPGQGLQFLFEYFSETQRNKGNFPGRFSGRQFSNSRSEMNVSTLELGDSALYLCASSLEGQPTDTQYFGPGTRLTVL.

This chain uses TRBV12-5 with TRBJ1-2, with D hard to call. V was clipped by 5 bases and J by 2 bases, with 3 bases between them. There are 11 residues in the CDR3. CDR1 LGHNT and CDR2 FRNRAP come from the germline V gene. DNA of the CDR3: TGTGCTAGTGGTGAGAACTATGGCTACACCTTC. Amino acid sequence: CASGENYGYTF.

This clone was counted a few times. This chain connects TRBV4-3 to TRBJ2-7; tentative D call: TRBD2 (7 bases). Germline V gene lookup returns CDR1 LGHNA and CDR2 YSLEER. Trimming removed 4 bases from V and 3 bases from J, with 16 bases in between. This CDR3 is 15 amino acids long. CDR3 bases: TGCGCCAGCAGCCGAGGTGGGGGGGCCAGCTACGAGCAGTACTTC. Its protein product is CASSRGGGASYEQYF.

The chain has TRBV4-3 and TRBJ1-1; the D is unclear. CDR3 length: 15 amino acids. Trimming took off 0 bases at V and 0 bases at J, with 8 bases between the two ends. Germline CDR1 and CDR2: LGHNA and YSLEER. Here the CDR3 reads CASSQDASLNTEAFF. As DNA, the CDR3 is TGCGCCAGCAGCCAAGATGCCAGTTTGAACACTGAAGCTTTCTTT.

The chain combines TRBV30 with TRBJ1-2, with D unresolved. The germline V gene has CDR1 GTSNPN and CDR2 SVGIG (reference sequence). Trimming shortened V by 0 bases and J by 5 bases, and 7 bases separated the two germline ends. The CDR3 totals 12 residues. The CDR3 bases are TGTGCCTGGAGTGTCGCCGGGTATGGCTACACCTTC. Protein sequence: CAWSVAGYGYTF. The variable domain in full, with the rest retrieved from reference TRBV30 and TRBJ1-2, is SQTIHQWPATLVQPVGSPLSLECTVEGTSNPNLYWYRQAAGRGLQLLFYSVGIGQISSEVPQNLSASRPQDRQFILSSKKLLLSDSGFYLCAWSVAGYGYTFGSGTRLTVV.

The chain combines TRBV7-2 with TRBJ2-7; 8 bases line up with TRBD1. This CDR3 comprises 13 residues. The germline gives CDR1 SGHTA, CDR2 FQGNSA. With V trimmed by 5 bases and J by 4 bases, 4 bases remained unmatched. The CDR3 protein is CASSPRQGYEQYF. CDR3 in DNA: TGTGCCAGCAGCCCTCGACAGGGGTACGAGCAGTACTTC.

The genes are TRBV7-2 and TRBJ2-1; TRBD1 agrees at 7 bases. CDR1 and CDR2 from the germline V gene are SGHTA and FQGNSA. The trim removed 5 bases at V and 9 bases at J, leaving 16 bases unmatched. The CDR3 is made up of 16 amino acids. Here the CDR3 reads CASSNEQRGRFSEQFF. As DNA, the CDR3 is TGTGCCAGCAGCAACGAACAAAGGGGGCGGTTTAGTGAGCAGTTCTTC.

The chain joins TRBV3-1 (or the pseudogene TRBV3-2) to TRBJ2-4; 8 bases are a match to TRBD1. Germline V gene sequence: CDR1 LGHDT, CDR2 YNNKEL (reference sequence). CDR3 length equals 17 residues. Unmatched junction bases numbered 12, after V lost 1 base and J lost 7 bases. The DNA of the CDR3 is TGTGCCAGCAGCCAAGGACTCGCAGGGGGCGCCTTGAACATTCAGTACTTC. Translation gives CASSQGLAGGALNIQYF.

The chain couples TRBV14 to TRBJ1-2, with no clear D. Trimming cost V 0 bases and J 4 bases, with 12 bases left between them. This CDR3 is 15 amino acids long. CDR1 and CDR2 from the germline V gene are SGHDN and FVKESK. As DNA, the CDR3 is TGTGCCAGCAGCCAAGATCGACGGGTTCCCTATGGCTACACCTTC. It specifies CASSQDRRVPYGYTF.

The rearrangement uses TRBV7-3 and TRBJ1-2; no clear D. The V gene lost 4 bases and the J gene lost 3 bases, with 12 bases spanning the gap. CDR1 is SGHTA and CDR2 is FQGTGA in the germline V gene. CDR3 size: 14 residues. The DNA of the CDR3 is TGTGCCAGCAGCTCCGCCGGGTCTCACTATGGCTACACCTTC. Translated: CASSSAGSHYGYTF.

This rearrangement joins TRBV4-2 to TRBJ2-4, with D possibly matching TRBD2 (5 bases). V was pared by 0 bases and J by 2 bases, with 14 bases between. CDR3 length equals 17 residues. Germline V gene lookup returns CDR1 LGHNA and CDR2 YNFKEQ. This CDR3 is CASSQDLGVESKNIQYF. For the CDR3, the DNA is TGTGCCAGCAGCCAAGATTTGGGAGTCGAGTCCAAAAACATTCAGTACTTC.

This clone was recorded only once. The genes are TRBV13 and TRBJ1-1; 8 bases agree with TRBD1. Looked up from germline, CDR1 is PRHDT and CDR2 is FYEKMQ (reference sequence). This CDR3 spans 20 amino acids. With V trimmed by 0 bases and J by 2 bases, 17 bases remained unmatched. CDR3 sequence reads: CASSLGAPGQALELNTEAFF. CDR3 bases: TGTGCCAGCAGCTTAGGGGCCCCGGGACAGGCTCTAGAATTAAACACTGAAGCTTTCTTT.

The V gene is TRBV6-5, the J gene TRBJ1-4, with 7 positions matching TRBD1. This CDR3 has 15 amino acids. Germline CDR1 MNHEY, CDR2 SVGAGI. J lost 3 bases, V lost 5 bases, and 6 bases had no gene match. The chain's CDR3 is CASSMTGFANEKLFF. The CDR3 DNA follows: TGTGCCAGCAGTATGACAGGGTTTGCTAATGAAAAACTGTTTTTT.

This chain uses TRBV11-2 with TRBJ2-1; 10 bases agree with TRBD1. CDR1 SGHAT and CDR2 FQNNGV come from the germline V gene. V trimming: 4 bases; J trimming: 7 bases; junction bases outside the gene matches: 7. The CDR3 totals 15 residues. In DNA form, the CDR3 reads TGTGCCAGCAGCTCGGACAGGGGGGAGTGGAATGAGCAGTTCTTC. This codes for CASSSDRGEWNEQFF.

A remark on this clone: In the same sample, other DNA sequences code for this CDR3. In DNA form, the CDR3 reads TGCAGTGCCCGGGACTACGAGACCCAGTACTTC. Residues: CSARDYETQYF. This sequence joins TRBV20-1 and TRBJ2-5, with TRBD2 identical over 7 bases. Germline V gene lookup returns CDR1 DFQATT and CDR2 SNEGSKA (reference sequence). There are 11 residues in the CDR3. V was clipped by 6 bases and J by 5 bases; unmatched bases: 3.